The rows below give T cell receptor beta chains drawn from one sample of a study of CD8 T cells in ankylosing spondylitis. TCRdb used MiXCR to reprocess the 5' RACE reads, holding one entry per CDR3 protein. Of under 170,000 distinct CDR3 sequences in the sample, 44% are singletons; the top ten hold about 15%. Sequencing was carried out using synovial fluid, either unsorted or a sorted T cell fraction (not recorded which). All receptors derive from a male donor with ankylosing spondylitis. Each CDR3 is given with its conserved first and last residue. The D gene is left open where the match is weak. Clone size is stated in some rows and not others, as once, few, many or a class when expanded.

J: TRBJ2-1
V: TRBV5-5
size: few
D: TRBD2
CDR3: CASSWRSGLAGGFDEQFF
DNA: TGTGCCAGCAGCTGGCGGTCAGGACTAGCGGGGGGTTTTGATGAGCAGTTCTTC

J: TRBJ2-7
V: TRBV20-1
size: -
D: -
CDR3: CSARRLSPTYEQYF
DNA: TGCAGTGCTAGAAGACTTAGCCCTACCTACGAGCAGTACTTC

J: TRBJ1-2
V: TRBV12-5
size: -
D: -
CDR3: CASGLVLIKGISYGYTF
DNA: TGTGCTAGTGGTTTGGTACTCATAAAGGGAATTAGCTATGGCTACACCTTC

J: TRBJ2-1
V: TRBV29-1
size: -
D: TRBD1
CDR3: CSVEEQGEQFF
DNA: TGCAGCGTTGAAGAACAGGGGGAGCAGTTCTTC

J: TRBJ2-2
V: TRBV27
size: -
D: TRBD1
CDR3: CASSLTGWTGELFF
DNA: TGTGCCAGCAGTTTGACAGGGTGGACCGGGGAGCTGTTTTTT

J: TRBJ2-3
V: TRBV5-1
size: few
D: -
CDR3: CASIGYNTDTQYF
DNA: TGCGCCAGCATAGGCTATAACACAGATACGCAGTATTTT

J: TRBJ1-1
V: TRBV4-3
size: few
D: -
CDR3: CASSQDILHRENTEAFF
DNA: TGCGCCAGCAGCCAAGACATCCTTCACAGGGAGAACACTGAAGCTTTCTTT

J: TRBJ1-1
V: TRBV28
size: -
D: -
CDR3: CASSFSVKRTEAFF
DNA: TGTGCCAGCAGTTTTAGCGTCAAGAGGACTGAAGCTTTCTTT

J: TRBJ2-4
V: TRBV4-1
size: -
D: -
CDR3: CASSQTGRLVENIQYF
DNA: TGCGCCAGCAGCCAGACAGGACGTCTGGTGGAAAACATTCAGTACTTC

J: TRBJ1-5
V: TRBV5-1
size: -
D: TRBD1
CDR3: CASSKTGGLTQPQHF
DNA: TGCGCCAGCAGCAAAACAGGGGGCCTTACTCAGCCCCAGCATTTT

J: TRBJ2-1
V: TRBV7-6
size: few
D: TRBD1
CDR3: CASRPGGGVSYNEQFF
DNA: TGTGCCAGCAGGCCAGGGGGCGGGGTATCCTACAATGAGCAGTTCTTC

J: TRBJ2-3
V: TRBV3-1
size: few
D: TRBD2
CDR3: CASSQDWGAGPDTQYF
DNA: TGTGCCAGCAGCCAAGATTGGGGAGCGGGGCCAGATACGCAGTATTTT